This TCR beta chain was obtained from a study of blood T cell repertoires in COVID-19. Original methodology: Reference gene primer amplification gave nucleated cell count estimates. Using immunoSEQ multiplex PCR, the repertoire was profiled, and TCRdb retains in-frame clones only, with some absent. Clone size and the V and J calls come from that table; the DNA yielded D and trimming. The data hold fewer than 100,000 clones, with roughly 86% observed a single time. The CDR3 runs to 15 residues. The germline CDR1 and CDR2 sequences are MNHNS and SASEGT. The junction had 1 base not matched to a gene; V was cut back by 2 bases and J by 7 bases.

The clonotype was recovered from a man between 45 and 60 years old with acute or convalescent COVID-19. Material: peripheral blood. The genes are TRBV6-1 and TRBJ2-2; 13 nucleotides agree with TRBD2. CDR3 loop: CASSETSGRGGELFF. The CDR3 nucleotides are TGTGCCAGCAGTGAAACTAGCGGGAGGGGCGGGGAGCTGTTTTTT.